This T cell receptor beta chain was observed in a study of cytomegalovirus exposure and HLA in healthy donors (TCRdb year 2017). General notes on the study: In an earlier analysis of under 600 of the donors, approximately 300 Gb of sequence data and about 110 million unique TCR beta sequences from about 179 million T cells were reported. An early release covering just under 650 HLA-typed donors comprised roughly 300 gigabases of sequencing data and 85 million or so unique TCR sequences. Of the roughly 410 genotyped donors, less than 85% were placed in the genetic ancestry cluster associated with self-reported Caucasian donors. The study aimed to test whether signatures of past pathogen exposure could be identified by cataloging public T cell receptors. Using immunosequencing, the study profiled T cell repertoires from around 670 subjects and related those repertoires to cytomegalovirus serostatus. In addition to the first cohort of roughly 700 subjects, a separate validation cohort of 130 or so different subjects was used. The study combined high-throughput TCR immunosequencing, statistical association of individual TCRs with disease status, and machine learning to predict cytomegalovirus infection status. A later analysis re-examined previously published TCR beta repertoires from over 500 donors and added high-resolution HLA genotyping to investigate patterns of TCR occurrence. In the later analysis, no new phenotypic data were used to find candidate immune exposures; instead, reliance was placed on TCR beta sequences and their occurrence across donors. An earlier analysis of 500 to 650 of the donors applied high-throughput TCR beta sequencing to assess whether each TCR beta V gene segment acted as functional or pseudogenic. Donor age, sex, ethnicity and CMV serostatus were compiled alongside the repertoire data. In a later genetic analysis, genome-wide SNP genotypes for about three fifths of the roughly 670 donors were used, and that subset was treated as a discovery cohort. Every repertoire in the discovery cohort had been generated on one and the same sequencing platform. HLA typing included class I and class II loci at four-digit resolution. Typing coverage differed by locus: A, B, C, DRB1 and DQB1 were typed in roughly 620-630 donors, DQA1 in about 510, DPA1 in around 580, and DPB1 in 472. Four or five DR-DQ haplotypes were treated as single units for association and clustering because of strong linkage in the cohort. Among 300 to 500 genotyped donors of the cohort, an average of roughly 230,000 unique TCR beta nucleotide sequences was sequenced per donor, of which approximately 18% were non-productive.

Preparation of the library involved the immunoSEQ multiplex PCR assay. For the multiplex PCR, a mixture combining 60 forward primers for TCR Vbeta segments and 13 reverse primers for TCR Jbeta segments was used. Amplification of the CDR3 region of rearranged TCR beta genes was performed with a multiplex PCR assay on genomic DNA. The Illumina HiSeq System was used to sequence the amplified TCR beta libraries as 87-base-pair reads. As for the authors' bioinformatics: A later analysis tallied around 82 million unique TCR beta chains across the approximately 670 repertoires, and about 10 million of those chains were shared by two or more donors. Raw reads were error-corrected and collapsed into unique sequences by a nearest-neighbor algorithm in which closely related sequences were merged to remove PCR and sequencing errors. Alignment of CDR3 sequences to IMGT reference sequences was used to assign V, D and J gene segments. For a sequence to be retained, a match of at least six nucleotides was required to both a V gene segment and a J gene segment. Rearrangements were classified as productive when the CDR3 lacked stop codons and remained in frame with V and J, and all other rearrangements were classified as non-productive. Following IMGT convention, CDR3 was defined as the stretch from the second conserved V-encoded cysteine to the conserved J-encoded phenylalanine. The earlier analysis of about 570 of the donors excluded any sequence lacking an unambiguous match to a single V gene segment. In an earlier analysis of a few hundred of the donors, a V segment was called functional when productive rearrangements were above 56.7%, and segregating when the standard deviation between donors exceeded 5%. To diagnose cytomegalovirus status from the catalog of TCR beta chain sequences, a statistical classification framework was built. In a later analysis, V and J genes were assigned by comparing TCR nucleotide sequences against IMGT/GENE-DB human TR gene sequences. Using the TCRdist pipeline, a later analysis assigned CDR3 sequences along with most-parsimonious VDJ recombination scenarios. In a later analysis, each TCR beta chain was defined by its CDR3 amino acid sequence together with its V-gene family, and reads without a unique V-gene family were excluded. To address suspected cross-contamination and a sequencing artifact, a later analysis removed around 600 highly shared, low-generation-probability nucleotide sequences. A later analysis calculated a clonal expansion index for each public chain from normalized within-repertoire ranks of inferred template counts. A later analysis computed generation probabilities with a VDJ recombination model fitted to out-of-frame rearrangements, and checked the results against IGoR. Hypergeometric tests were used in a later analysis to score TCR-TCR, TCR-HLA and TCR-CMV co-occurrence, with a repertoire-size bias correction applied to the TCR pairs. False discovery rates were estimated in a later analysis by permuting HLA or CMV assignments 20 times. A later analysis grouped co-occurring TCRs with DBSCAN, adding TCRdist sequence similarity when clustering within HLA-allele-positive subsets. Repertoires with fewer than 30,000 or more than 120,000 public chains, plus five repertoires with anomalous nucleotide sharing, were excluded from co-occurrence clustering. TCRdb mirrors the immuneACCESS table, restricted to in-frame sequences. Some clones are absent from its copies; in checked studies, under half trace to an unresolved V gene, and the reason for the others is unknown. V, J and clone size are taken as reported in that table, and D and trimming were inferred from the DNA itself. This sample is represented by about 170,000 clones; approximately 81% of them were singletons. Just over 2.5% of the sample lies in the top ten.

V trim: 4 bases; J trim: 7 bases; unmatched bases: 29. The germline V gene provides CDR1 LGHNA and CDR2 YNFKEQ. From the cysteine through the phenylalanine, the CDR3 covers 21 amino acids. Just CDR3 DNA is preserved here, 63 bases in frame from base 1. What the research found in general, with its limitations: A later genetic analysis reported fewer N-insertions in productive TCRs among donors in an Asian-associated ancestry cluster than the roughly 620-donor mean. It was suggested by the authors that the approach could potentially be generalized to other disease states and immunological phenotypes. In a later analysis, TCR association rates were found to vary across HLA loci, with the most associated TCRs seen for DRB1 alleles and the fewest for HLA-C alleles. Strong co-occurrence of HLA alleles, especially DR and DQ, made assigning TCR associations to individual alleles difficult. In a later analysis, 15,000 to 20,000 TCR beta sequences were associated with specific HLA alleles at a false discovery rate of 0.05. A group of highly shared sequence variants was considered likely to be a technical artifact of the sequencing pipeline. A few of the identified cytomegalovirus-associated TCR beta chains were confirmed in vitro to be specific for cytomegalovirus antigens. The cohort was sequenced for TCR beta chains only, and without alpha or paired-chain data the features that could be detected were limited. Most TCR sequences were seen in very few donors, while some public TCRs were found in many individuals. Correlated functional status among segregating V segments might reflect linkage disequilibrium, but an unknown experimental factor could not be ruled out. Most CMV-associated TCR beta chains appeared to be HLA-restricted in a later analysis, and the HLA associations seemed to be driven largely by CMV exposure. The study gave a list of around 170 TCR beta chains associated with cytomegalovirus. In an earlier analysis of approximately 590 of the donors, most TCR beta V segments were observed in productive rearrangements about 90% or about 30% of the time, broadly matching IMGT annotations. A further reported finding was that TCR beta sequences accurately predicted the HLA-A and HLA-B alleles for most subjects in the first cohort. In a later analysis, HLA-associated TCR beta chains showed more clonal expansion and lower generation probabilities than non-associated chains that were equally common. Because counts were too low, roughly 17 rarely observed V segments, including chromosome 9 orphons, were left out of the earlier analysis of about 620 of the donors. A later genetic analysis associated a missense DCLRE1C variant with V-gene and J-gene trimming of TCR beta chains, and an independent cohort replicated the association. The 87-base-pair reads could not distinguish some IMGT-functional V segments, including TRBV6-2 and TRBV6-3, so those segments were excluded. For the cohort, immune exposure information was limited to CMV serostatus. The classifier was reported to diagnose cytomegalovirus status with high specificity and sensitivity in both the original cohort and the validation cohort. In a later analysis, several top co-occurrence clusters were reported to appear linked to parvovirus B19, influenza, CMV and Epstein-Barr virus. The presence/absence analyses assumed that sequencing depth was roughly uniform across donors, and that assumption may not be true. Because HLA typing was missing for some donors at each locus, association tests included only the typed subset.

The cohort was made up of roughly 670 healthy bone marrow donors. All cohort members were sampled while nominally healthy, although unrecorded immune exposures were likely present. The donor tested CMV seropositive, placing the donor among the 289 seropositive members of the cohort. Each donor provided a peripheral blood sample, and peripheral blood mononuclear cells were used for TCR beta sequencing. The Qiagen DNeasy Blood Extraction Kit was used to extract genomic DNA from the blood cell samples. Worth noting for this clone: The antigen this receptor binds is unknown. Nothing much larger sits one base from this clone, and base qualities are not available.

The TCR originated in a man younger than 45 in good health and CMV-seropositive. The sample taken for sequencing was PBMCs. Here the chain combines TRBV4-2 and TRBJ1-1; TRBD1 agrees with 8 junctional bases. The DNA sequence reads TGTGCCAGCAGCCCTCAAGATCCGCTCGCTGGCTACCTGACAGGGGCCGATGAAGCTTTCTTT. It encodes CASSPQDPLAGYLTGADEAFF.